This T cell receptor beta chain was captured by sequencing in a study of CD8 T cells in ankylosing spondylitis. Study-wide points: A motif in TCR beta, a set of roughly eight highly homologous variants, appeared characteristic of ankylosing spondylitis blood.

TCRdb reanalysed the 5' RACE reads using MiXCR and keeps one entry per CDR3 protein. The table lists fewer than 750,000 distinct CDR3 sequences, around 20% of them singletons. Trimming took off 2 bases at V and 12 bases at J, with 15 bases between the two ends. CDR1 is SGDLS and CDR2 is YYNGEE in the germline V gene. CDR3 size: 13 residues. Notes on this clonotype: Its antigen is still unknown.

The genes are TRBV9 and TRBJ2-4; weak D call: TRBD2 (6 bases). This TCR derives from a male donor with ankylosing spondylitis. Input material: blood, either unsorted or a sorted T cell fraction (not recorded which). The CDR3 sequence is CASSVGGGTPQYF. CDR3 in DNA: TGTGCCAGCAGCGTGGGGGGAGGAACGCCTCAGTACTTC.